This passage covers 24 T cell receptor beta chains from one sample sequenced in a study of T cells in women clearing cervical HPV infection. Profiled with immunoSEQ multiplex PCR; TCRdb holds only in-frame clones, not every one. The sample includes 45,000 to 55,000 clones. The sequenced material came from blood buffy coat. The receptors were gathered from a woman aged 18-70 years with a cervical HPV16 infection that either progressed to CIN3+ or cleared (not recorded which).

A note on this clone: The missing CDR3 end, 3 residues past where the read stops, is filled in from the germline J gene. The chain combines TRBV11-2 with TRBJ2-1; perhaps TRBD2 as D (6 bases). CDR1 is SGHAT, CDR2 FQNNGV, per germline. The V end was cut by 3 bases, the J end by 5 bases, with 11 bases between. The CDR3 has 14 residues. The sequenced part of the CDR3 DNA is TGTGCCAGCAGCTTGGGGGGACTCAACAATGAG. Amino acid sequence: CASSLGGLNNE. The full CDR3 protein is CASSLGGLNNEQFF.

On this clone itself: The CDR3 extends 3 residues past the end of the read, so its final part is completed from the germline J gene. This sequence joins TRBV6-4 and TRBJ2-3, with D possibly TRBD2 on 7 matching bases. CDR1 is MRHNA, CDR2 SNTAGT, per germline. Trimming pared 3 bases from V and 4 bases from J, leaving 11 bases between. This CDR3 is built from 14 residues. The CDR3 bases that were read are TGTGCCAGCAGTGAGTCGGGGGGCGCAGATACG. Its protein product is CASSESGGADT. The CDR3 in full is CASSESGGADTQYF.

Worth noting for this clone: Sequencing ends 3 residues short of the CDR3 end; the germline J gene provides the rest. This sequence joins TRBV5-1 and TRBJ1-2; 8 bases fit TRBD1. The V gene end was trimmed by 0 bases and the J gene end by 6 bases; junction bases not matched to a gene: 7. Germline lookup yields CDR1 SGHRS and CDR2 YFSETQ. There are 15 residues in the CDR3. CDR3: CASSLAGDRRHGYTF. CDR3 DNA (partial): TGCGCCAGCAGCTTGGCAGGGGACAGGCGTCATGGC.

As concerns this clone: Read data end 3 residues before the CDR3 end; the end is taken from the germline J gene. The V gene is TRBV28, the J gene TRBJ1-3; the D gene is possibly TRBD1 (6 bases). The germline V gene has CDR1 MDHEN and CDR2 SYDVKM. V shed 5 bases and J shed 1 base, with 15 bases lying between them. The CDR3 is 16 residues long. The sequenced CDR3 bases are TGTGCCAGCAGTCCCCCCCCAGGGGAATCTGGAAACACC. Amino acids: CASSPPPGESGNT. The full CDR3 protein is CASSPPPGESGNTIYF.

In the case of this clone: The CDR3 end falls 3 residues outside the read, so it is completed with the germline J gene. The chain is built from TRBV7-3 and TRBJ2-7, with 8 bases that match TRBD2. The V gene end was trimmed by 2 bases and the J gene end by 5 bases; junction bases not matched to a gene: 11. The CDR3 sequence is 16 residues long. The germline V gene has CDR1 SGHTA and CDR2 FQGTGA. CDR3 sequence reads: CASSLGSGGFQDEQYF. The part of the CDR3 DNA that was read is TGTGCCAGCAGCTTAGGCAGCGGGGGCTTTCAAGACGAG.

As concerns this clone: The read falls 3 residues short of the CDR3 end, and the missing part is taken from the germline J gene. The V and J genes are TRBV18 and TRBJ1-1; 7 bases map to TRBD1. This CDR3 comprises 15 residues. The V segment lost 0 bases and the J segment 5 bases; nucleotides outside the gene matches: 6. CDR1 and CDR2 from the germline V gene are KGHSH and LQKENI. CDR3 protein: CASSPPTGSRTEAFF. Partial CDR3 DNA: TGTGCCAGCTCACCACCGACAGGGTCGAGAACTGAA.

Partial CDR3 DNA: TGTGCCAGCTCACCGACCGGGACAGGGAGCACAGATACG. Its protein product is CASSPTGTGSTDT. The full CDR3 sequence reads CASSPTGTGSTDTQYF. V gene TRBV18 combines with J gene TRBJ2-3; 9 bases fit TRBD1. The read terminates 3 residues before the CDR3 end, so the remaining end is supplied by the germline J gene. Trimming at V came to 3 bases and at J to 0 bases, leaving 4 bases not matched to a gene. Per the germline V gene, CDR1 is KGHSH and CDR2 is LQKENI. CDR3 size: 16 residues.

The CDR3 is CASSDGTGGGTDTQYF. CDR3 DNA (partial): TGTGCCAGCAGTGATGGGACTGGCGGGGGCACAGATACG. V gene TRBV6-4 combines with J gene TRBJ2-3; D may be TRBD2 (6 bases). From the germline J gene comes the end of the CDR3, since the read stops 3 residues before it. Germline V lookup: CDR1 MRHNA, CDR2 SNTAGT. The CDR3 sequence is 16 residues long. The ends were cut back, 3 bases at V and 1 base at J, with 14 bases in the middle.

Concerning this clone itself: The read comes to an end 3 residues before the CDR3 does, leaving the germline J gene to fill in the end. The chain links TRBV5-1 to TRBJ2-7; 8 nucleotides align to TRBD1. This CDR3 is built from 14 residues. Germline loops: CDR1 SGHRS, CDR2 YFSETQ. Trimming cost V 0 bases and J 4 bases; bases outside gene matches: 3. The CDR3 DNA, read in part, is TGCGCCAGCAGCTTGGCAGGGGGCGGGTACGAG. Translating it yields CASSLAGGGYE. The whole CDR3 reads CASSLAGGGYEQYF.

In regard to this clone: The CDR3 is cut off 3 residues early in the read; its end comes from the germline J gene. This chain connects TRBV4-1 to TRBJ1-1; D remains unclear. Trimming pared 0 bases from V and 5 bases from J, leaving 10 bases between. Germline CDR1 reads MGHRA; CDR2 reads YSYEKL. This CDR3 contains 14 residues. The CDR3 bases that were read are TGCGCCAGCAGCCAAGAGTCGGTCAGGACTGAA. Translation gives CASSQESVRTE. The CDR3, in full, reads CASSQESVRTEAFF.

Concerning this clone itself: The CDR3 extends 3 residues past the end of the read, so its final part is completed from the germline J gene. The V gene is TRBV2, the J gene TRBJ1-5; tentatively, D is TRBD1 (5 bases). Germline CDR1 and CDR2: SNHLY and FYNNEI. The CDR3 loop spans 14 amino acids. Deletions cut 5 bases from V and 3 bases from J, with 11 bases between. CDR3: CASSQGLNNQPQHF. CDR3 DNA (partial): TGTGCCAGCAGTCAGGGCCTCAACAATCAGCCC. Full variable domain (missing parts from reference TRBV2 and TRBJ1-5): EPEVTQTPSHQVTQMGQEVILRCVPISNHLYFYWYRQILGQKVEFLVSFYNNEISEKSEIFDDQFSVERPDGSNFTLKIRSTKLEDSAMYFCASSQGLNNQPQHFGDGTRLSIL.

About this clone: The sequenced fragment ends 3 residues before the CDR3 boundary, so the rest is inferred from the germline J gene. The chain uses TRBV19 and TRBJ1-4; 7 bases fit TRBD1. Germline V lookup: CDR1 LNHDA, CDR2 SQIVND (reference sequence). With V trimmed by 5 bases and J by 0 bases, 6 bases remained unmatched. The CDR3 covers 16 residues. Incomplete CDR3 DNA: TGTGCCAGTAGTCCCAACAGGGGTGCAACTAATGAAAAA. This translates into CASSPNRGATNEK. The entire CDR3 protein is CASSPNRGATNEKLFF.

Notes on this clone: Germline and junction disagree at one end, which may indicate a read error. The CDR3 is cut off 3 residues early in the read; its end comes from the germline J gene. The chain couples TRBV5-1 to TRBJ2-3; TRBD2 matches 14 bases. Germline values: CDR1 SGHRS, CDR2 YFSETQ. The CDR3 runs to 16 residues. The covered CDR3 bases are TGCGCCAGCAGCGCCCCGACTAGCGGGGGGGCAGAGACG. Its protein is CASSAPTSGGAET. The full CDR3 sequence reads CASSAPTSGGAETQYF.

Details on this clone: Read data end 3 residues before the CDR3 end; the end is taken from the germline J gene. The chain uses TRBV20-1 and TRBJ2-3; 8 bases are a match to TRBD2. The germline V gene encodes CDR1 DFQATT and CDR2 SNEGSKA (reference sequence). V lost 3 bases, J lost 6 bases, and 11 bases stayed unmatched. The CDR3 covers 15 residues. CDR3 amino acids: CSASDSGGASDTQYF. CDR3 DNA, as far as it was read: TGCAGTGCTAGTGACTCCGGGGGGGCCTCGGATACG.

On this clone: The CDR3 goes on 3 residues after the read ends, and that part is filled in from the germline J gene. The same CDR3 also results from other DNA sequences found in this sample. The chain recombines TRBV5-1 with TRBJ2-6; 8 bases align to TRBD1. The V segment lost 8 bases and the J segment 0 bases; nucleotides outside the gene matches: 10. Germline assignment: CDR1 SGHRS and CDR2 YFSETQ. The CDR3 runs to 17 residues. CDR3 bases read: TGCGCCAGTAGTTCCGGGACAGGAGTCTCTGGGGCCAACGTC. It encodes CASSSGTGVSGANV. The full CDR3 is CASSSGTGVSGANVLTF.

About this clone: Read data end 3 residues before the CDR3 end; the end is taken from the germline J gene. V is TRBV4-1 and J is TRBJ2-5; 8 bases fit TRBD2. J gave up 5 bases and V 1 base, and 6 bases lay outside the gene matches. This CDR3 has 15 residues. Looked up from germline, CDR1 is MGHRA and CDR2 is YSYEKL. CDR3 loop: CASSQAGGLRETQYF. CDR3 bases read: TGCGCCAGCAGCCAAGCGGGGGGGCTAAGGGAGACC.

As concerns this clone: Read coverage stops 3 residues before the CDR3 terminus; the germline J gene supplies the remainder. The J gene is TRBJ1-4, the V gene TRBV5-5; no clear D. From germline, CDR1 is SGHKS and CDR2 YYEKEE (reference sequence). The CDR3 loop spans 13 amino acids. V gave up 1 base and J gave up 6 bases, with 7 bases separating them. CDR3 bases read: TGTGCCAGCAGCTTGATCCCATATGAAAAA. This sequence encodes CASSLIPYEK. The whole CDR3 is CASSLIPYEKLFF.

With regard to this clone: The read comes to an end 3 residues before the CDR3 does, leaving the germline J gene to fill in the end. The chain uses TRBV30 and TRBJ2-2; D is perhaps TRBD1 (6 bases). The CDR3 totals 17 residues. The germline gives CDR1 GTSNPN, CDR2 SVGIG (reference sequence). This chain's CDR3 is CAWSWGTPYSGANVLFF. The sequenced CDR3 bases are TGTGCCTGGAGTTGGGGGACACCCTACTCTGGGGCCAACGTG.

As regards this clone: Read data end 3 residues before the CDR3 end; the end is taken from the germline J gene. The rearrangement links TRBV5-1 to TRBJ2-3, with TRBD2 as a possible D gene (7 bases). The germline CDR1 and CDR2 sequences are SGHRS and YFSETQ. The CDR3 totals 17 residues. The chain's CDR3 is CASSPTVGALRRETQYF. The part of the CDR3 DNA that was read is TGCGCCAGCAGCCCGACTGTGGGGGCATTGAGGCGGGAGACG.

Here the CDR3 reads CASSIVFGGRQPQYF. CDR3 DNA (partial): TGTGCCAGTAGTATAGTTTTTGGCGGCCGGCAGCCG. The V gene is TRBV19, the J gene TRBJ2-3; D ambiguous. With the read ending 3 residues before the CDR3 end, the germline J gene is used to fill in that end. CDR1 is LNHDA, CDR2 SQIVND, per germline (reference sequence). The CDR3 spans 15 residues.

About this clone itself: The sequence runs out 3 residues before the end of the CDR3; the remainder is reconstructed from the germline J gene. This chain links TRBV30 with TRBJ2-7; TRBD2 agrees at 9 bases. Trimming at V came to 1 base and at J to 2 bases, leaving 12 bases not matched to a gene. CDR1 and CDR2 from the germline V gene are GTSNPN and SVGIG (reference sequence). The CDR3 sequence is 17 residues long. CDR3 DNA, as far as it was read: TGTGCCTGGAGTGAGCGAGAATTTAGCGGGGGTACCTACGAG. Translating gives CAWSEREFSGGTYE. In full, the CDR3 reads CAWSEREFSGGTYEQYF.

In the case of this clone: Coverage ceases 3 residues before the CDR3 finishes, and the germline J gene fills in the end. The gene calls are TRBV20-1 and TRBJ2-3, with a weak D call TRBD2 (5 bases). This CDR3 contains 10 residues. Germline CDR1 and CDR2: DFQATT and SNEGSKA (reference sequence). The CDR3 loop reads CSASGEAQYF. The sequenced CDR3 bases are TGCAGTGCCAGCGGTGAGGCG.

As to this clone: The observed sequence ends 3 residues before the CDR3 terminus, with the missing tail filled in from the germline J gene. V gene TRBV20-1 combines with J gene TRBJ2-3; 7 positions match TRBD1. Germline-derived CDR1 and CDR2 are DFQATT and SNEGSKA (reference sequence). V lost 3 bases to trimming and J lost 3 bases; unmatched junction nucleotides: 9. This CDR3 has 15 residues. The CDR3: CSASGVRGFTDTQYF. CDR3 bases read: TGCAGTGCTAGCGGAGTCAGGGGGTTTACAGATACG.

Note on this clone: The read ends 3 residues shy of where the CDR3 ends; the end is completed using the germline J gene. The chain joins TRBV20-1 to TRBJ1-6, with a possible D match to TRBD1 (5 bases). Germline V CDR1 and CDR2: DFQATT, SNEGSKA (reference sequence). V lost 5 bases, J lost 7 bases, and 21 bases lay in between. The CDR3 loop spans 16 amino acids. CDR3 residues: CSAEKKAGSRNSPLHF. The DNA read from the CDR3 is TGCAGTGCTGAGAAAAAAGCAGGGTCGCGAAATTCACCC.